The 26 T cell receptor beta chains below were found in one sample sequenced in a study of blood T cell repertoires in COVID-19. Measured with immunoSEQ multiplex PCR; TCRdb has only the in-frame clones, and not every one. The sample has around 150,000 clones, 70% to 90% seen once; the top ten hold less than 10%. Input material: peripheral blood. These receptors came from a woman aged 60 to 75 with COVID-19, enrolled during active disease.

The chain links TRBV11-2 to TRBJ2-3; 12 nucleotides match TRBD2. CDR1 and CDR2 from the germline V gene are SGHAT and FQNNGV. Germline trimming cut 1 base from V and 4 bases from J; bases unmatched to any gene: 12. This CDR3 has 19 amino acids. CDR3 residues: CASSLGLAGGPRGPDTQYF. CDR3 DNA: TGTGCCAGCAGCTTAGGTCTAGCGGGGGGGCCGAGGGGCCCAGATACGCAGTATTTT. Complete variable domain (other parts from reference TRBV11-2 and TRBJ2-3): EAGVAQSPRYKIIEKRQSVAFWCNPISGHATLYWYQQILGQGPKLLIQFQNNGVVDDSQLPKDRFSAERLKGVDSTLKIQPAKLEDSAVYLCASSLGLAGGPRGPDTQYFGPGTRLTVL.

This clone came up a few times. This chain links TRBV14 with TRBJ2-7; D is possibly TRBD1 (6 bases). V lost 4 bases to trimming and J lost 2 bases, with 15 bases between them. Germline V gene sequence: CDR1 SGHDN, CDR2 FVKESK. This CDR3 spans 15 amino acids. CDR3 amino acids: CASSLHRVTTYEQYV. The CDR3 DNA follows: TGTGCCAGCAGCCTCCACAGGGTAACGACCTACGAGCAGTACGTC.

This chain links TRBV19 with TRBJ1-1; D not resolved. The germline gives CDR1 LNHDA, CDR2 SQIVND (reference sequence). The ends were cut back, 1 base at V and 0 bases at J, with 12 bases in the middle. The CDR3 contains 16 residues. CDR3 in amino acids: CASSIGKNSLNTEAFF. CDR3 DNA: TGTGCCAGTAGTATAGGTAAAAACAGCCTGAACACTGAAGCTTTCTTT.

The chain combines TRBV27 with TRBJ2-2, with D maybe TRBD1 (5 bases). Looked up from germline, CDR1 is MNHEY and CDR2 is SMNVEV (reference sequence). Trimming pared 0 bases from V and 6 bases from J, leaving 8 bases between. CDR3 length: 14 residues. The DNA of the CDR3 is TGTGCCAGCAGTTTATCAGGGGCTCCCGGGGAGCTGTTTTTT. This encodes CASSLSGAPGELFF.

This clone showed up just a few times. V and J are TRBV10-2 and TRBJ1-3, with D tentatively TRBD1 (6 bases). V lost 7 bases, J lost 3 bases, and 10 bases lay in between. CDR1 is WSHSY and CDR2 is SAAADI in the germline V gene. The CDR3 covers 13 residues. CDR3 protein: CASTTQGGNTIYF. DNA of the CDR3: TGCGCCAGCACCACACAGGGTGGAAACACCATATATTTT.

This chain connects TRBV19 to TRBJ2-1; D call uncertain. The V gene's germline CDR1 is LNHDA and CDR2 SQIVND (reference sequence). The CDR3 loop spans 12 amino acids. The germline V and J ends were trimmed by 4 bases and 6 bases, with 7 bases remaining between them. Here the CDR3 DNA reads TGTGCCAGTAGTAACCCGGGCAATGAGCAGTTCTTC. This encodes CASSNPGNEQFF.

This clone was detected only a few times. The rearrangement links TRBV5-8 to TRBJ2-7, with a tentative D call TRBD1 (5 bases). Between the trimmed V and J ends, which lost 5 bases and 3 bases, there was a span of 12 bases. Germline V CDR1 and CDR2: SGHTS, YDEGEE. This CDR3 region has 13 residues. CDR3 DNA: TGTGCCAGCAGAGATCAGGGAAACTACGAGCAGTACGTC. It yields the protein CASRDQGNYEQYV.

The chain links TRBV19 to TRBJ1-6; 8 bases agree with TRBD1. Germline CDR1 LNHDA, CDR2 SQIVND (reference sequence). This CDR3 region has 15 residues. The ends lost 4 bases at V and 5 bases at J; junction bases unmatched: 4. CDR3 sequence reads: CASSRTGMDNSPLHF. The CDR3, as DNA: TGTGCCAGTAGTAGGACAGGGATGGATAATTCACCCCTCCACTTT.

V gene TRBV25-1 combines with J gene TRBJ1-2; 9 bases align to TRBD1. From germline, CDR1 is MGHDK and CDR2 SYGVNS. Losses at the gene ends were 2 bases for V and 2 bases for J; bases not matched to a gene: 9. This CDR3 is built from 17 residues. This CDR3 reads CASSETLPGTGNYGYTF. For the CDR3, the DNA is TGTGCCAGCAGTGAAACTTTACCCGGGACAGGGAACTATGGCTACACCTTC.

V and J are TRBV6-1 and TRBJ1-2; perhaps TRBD1 as D (6 bases). CDR1 and CDR2 from the germline V gene are MNHNS and SASEGT. V lost 2 bases and J lost 5, with 18 bases in between. The CDR3 runs 16 residues. The DNA of the CDR3 is TGTGCCAGCAGTGAATTTGAGGGGCAAAGGGGGTATGGCTACACCTTC. Its translation: CASSEFEGQRGYGYTF.

V usage is TRBV6-4 and J usage is TRBJ1-4; D remains ambiguous. Between the trimmed V and J ends, which lost 2 bases and 16 bases, there was a span of 5 bases. This CDR3 contains 9 residues. Per the germline V gene, CDR1 is MRHNA and CDR2 is SNTAGT. The CDR3 DNA reads as TGTGCCAGCAGTGACACTCGGTTTTTT. It specifies CASSDTRFF.

V gene TRBV25-1 combines with J gene TRBJ1-6, with D possibly matching TRBD1 (5 bases). Germline values: CDR1 MGHDK, CDR2 SYGVNS. The length of the CDR3 is 14 residues. V was pared by 7 bases and J by 2 bases, with 9 bases between. The CDR3 is CASTGRAYNSPLHF. The CDR3 nucleotides are TGTGCCAGCACGGGCAGGGCCTATAATTCACCCCTCCACTTT.

The chain has TRBV9 and TRBJ2-1; 7 bases map to TRBD2. V lost 0 bases and J lost 3; bases outside the gene matches: 6. CDR1 and CDR2 (germline): SGDLS, YYNGEE. The CDR3 loop spans 16 amino acids. For the CDR3, the DNA is TGTGCCAGCAGCGTAGAGGGGAGGGTCCGCTACAATGAGCAGTTCTTC. It yields the protein CASSVEGRVRYNEQFF. The entire variable domain, with the rest obtained from reference TRBV9 and TRBJ2-1, is as follows: DSGVTQTPKHLITATGQRVTLRCSPRSGDLSVYWYQQSLDQGLQFLIQYYNGEERAKGNILERFSAQQFPDLHSELNLSSLELGDSALYFCASSVEGRVRYNEQFFGPGTRLTVL.

This chain links TRBV3-1 (or the pseudogene TRBV3-2) with TRBJ1-1; D is perhaps TRBD1 (6 bases). The CDR3 has 12 amino acids. Germline loops: CDR1 LGHDT, CDR2 YNNKEL (reference sequence). V lost 4 bases to trimming and J lost 5 bases, with 8 bases between them. CDR3 sequence: CASSPTGTEAFF. The CDR3 DNA reads TGTGCCAGCAGCCCGACAGGAACTGAAGCTTTCTTT.

The V gene is TRBV18, the J gene TRBJ2-2; 8 nucleotides match TRBD2. The CDR3 spans 15 residues. J was trimmed by 3 bases and V by 2 bases; bases with no gene match: 2. Germline values: CDR1 KGHSH, CDR2 LQKENI. The CDR3 loop reads CASSPTGGHTGELFF. The CDR3 coding sequence is TGTGCCAGCTCACCAACGGGAGGGCACACCGGGGAGCTGTTTTTT.

This clone was observed once. The V and J genes are TRBV18 and TRBJ1-1, with 7 nucleotides matching TRBD1. The length of the CDR3 is 14 residues. Trimming at V came to 6 bases and at J to 3 bases, leaving 7 bases not matched to a gene. Germline V gene data show CDR1 as KGHSH and CDR2 as LQKENI. In DNA form, the CDR3 reads TGTGCCAGCTCCCCAGGGGGGGACTACACTGAAGCTTTCTTT. It codes for CASSPGGDYTEAFF.

J is TRBJ1-1 and V is TRBV7-9, with D uncertain. The germline gives CDR1 SEHNR, CDR2 FQNEAQ (reference sequence). V was cut by 5 bases and J by 7 bases, with 8 bases left in between. This CDR3 is built from 11 residues. The CDR3 nucleotides are TGTGCCAGCAGCCAAAGCCTTGAAGCTTTCTTT. This translates into CASSQSLEAFF.

The chain employs TRBV9 and TRBJ2-5; TRBD2 agrees at 10 bases. From germline, CDR1 is SGDLS and CDR2 YYNGEE. The junction had 8 bases not matched to a gene; V was cut back by 1 base and J by 2 bases. The CDR3 contains 17 residues. The DNA of the CDR3 is TGTGCCAGCAGCGTATCCCGATCTAGCGGGGGTCAAGAGACCCAGTACTTC. This translates into CASSVSRSSGGQETQYF.

This sequence joins TRBV25-1 and TRBJ1-5, with D possibly matching TRBD1 (5 bases). The V end lost 3 bases, the J end lost 4 bases, and 13 bases lay between the germline ends. The CDR3 runs 15 residues. The germline V gene encodes CDR1 MGHDK and CDR2 SYGVNS. The CDR3 reads CASSDAGQRNQPQHF. The CDR3 DNA reads TGTGCCAGCAGTGACGCTGGACAAAGAAATCAGCCCCAGCATTTT.

V is TRBV7-2 and J is TRBJ1-1; weak D call: TRBD1 (5 bases). Looked up from germline, CDR1 is SGHTA and CDR2 is FQGNSA. The CDR3 length is 13 residues. The V and J ends lost 6 bases and 4 bases respectively, with 12 bases between them. The CDR3 loop is CASRTRVGTEAFF. The CDR3 nucleotides read TGTGCCAGCAGAACCAGGGTTGGCACTGAAGCTTTCTTT.

The V gene is TRBV9, the J gene TRBJ2-1, with 8 bases identical to TRBD2. V was pared by 3 bases and J by 11 bases, with 16 bases of the junction left unmatched. The V gene's germline CDR1 is SGDLS and CDR2 YYNGEE. This CDR3 spans 16 amino acids. In nucleotides, the CDR3 is TGTGCCAGCAGCGCCCCCCGCGCGGGAGGCCCTAGGCAGCAGTTCTTC. This translates into CASSAPRAGGPRQQFF.

This clone is a singleton in its sample. V usage is TRBV7-3 and J usage is TRBJ2-7, with D tentatively TRBD2 (6 bases). With 2 bases removed from V and 4 bases from J, the gap between germline ends came to 15 bases. Germline lookup yields CDR1 SGHTA and CDR2 FQGTGA. CDR3 length: 15 amino acids. This chain's CDR3 is CASSLYSGRLYEQYF. DNA of the CDR3: TGTGCCAGCAGCTTATACTCCGGGAGACTGTACGAGCAGTACTTC.

Only one count was recorded for this clone. This sequence joins TRBV7-3 and TRBJ1-5; D is perhaps TRBD1 (6 bases). Trimming removed 5 bases at V and 4 bases at J, with 9 bases between. The CDR3 extends over 13 amino acids. The germline CDR1 and CDR2 sequences are SGHTA and FQGTGA. The CDR3 is CASSVQGNQPQHF. The CDR3 DNA follows: TGTGCCAGCAGCGTCCAGGGGAATCAGCCCCAGCATTTT.

CDR3 loop: CASSVRNYGYTF. CDR3 bases: TGTGCCAGCAGCGTCAGAAACTATGGCTACACCTTC. The chain carries TRBV3-1 (or the pseudogene TRBV3-2) and TRBJ1-2; D gene unclear. The ends were cut back, 5 bases at V and 2 bases at J, with 6 bases in the middle. The germline gives CDR1 LGHDT, CDR2 YNNKEL (reference sequence). CDR3 length: 12 residues.

The V call is TRBV30, the J call TRBJ1-4; TRBD1 might be the D (5 bases). Germline V lookup: CDR1 GTSNPN, CDR2 SVGIG (reference sequence). The CDR3 has 13 amino acids. V lost 5 bases, J lost 7 bases, and 14 bases lay in between. The CDR3 here is CAWAKGLGEKLFF. CDR3 nucleotides: TGTGCCTGGGCCAAGGGGCTGGGTGAAAAACTGTTTTTT. Combining the CDR3 with reference TRBV30 and TRBJ1-4 gives the whole variable domain SQTIHQWPATLVQPVGSPLSLECTVEGTSNPNLYWYRQAAGRGLQLLFYSVGIGQISSEVPQNLSASRPQDRQFILSSKKLLLSDSGFYLCAWAKGLGEKLFFGSGTQLSVL.

The rearrangement links TRBV7-6 to TRBJ1-3, with D unclear. Looked up from germline, CDR1 is SGHVS and CDR2 is FNYEAQ. V was trimmed by 0 bases and J by 4 bases, leaving 7 bases between them. This CDR3 region has 14 residues. CDR3 in DNA: TGTGCCAGCAGCTTAGCGCTGGCAGGAAACACCATATATTTT. Its translation: CASSLALAGNTIYF.